The sequence of this T cell receptor beta chain was determined in a study of blood T cell repertoires in COVID-19. The overall study: Donors of Cohort 3 who recovered were those that had two negative PCRs, clearance, or symptom resolution. There were acute and convalescent COVID-19 samples, and they came from the United States, Italy and Spain. The analysed material was cDNA or gDNA that came from T cells, B-cell-depleted T cells, or PBMCs.

The CDR3 is made up of 12 amino acids. From germline, CDR1 is PRHDT and CDR2 FYEKMQ (reference sequence). Losses at the gene ends were 8 bases for V and 5 bases for J; bases not matched to a gene: 5. Only in-frame clones appear in the TCRdb table, and some are missing; sequencing was by immunoSEQ multiplex PCR. The sample includes around 290,000 clones, around 90% of them seen just once. This clone occurred once. The age range of participants was about 18 to 100 years, with residence in about 25 US areas. The chain is built from TRBV13 and TRBJ2-5, with 7 bases fitting TRBD2. The sample consisted of PBMCs or T cells enriched from blood (not recorded which). The receptor comes from a woman in her sixties in a cohort exposed to, infected with or recovered from COVID-19 (not recorded which). The CDR3 reads CASGRAGETQYF. The CDR3 region has the DNA TGTGCCAGCGGGAGGGCCGGGGAGACCCAGTACTTC.